This is a list of T cell receptor beta chains from one sample in a study of T cell responses to AZD1222 COVID-19 vaccine. Using immunoSEQ multiplex PCR, the repertoire was profiled, and TCRdb retains in-frame clones only, with some absent. The table lists roughly 130,000 clones, about 88% of them singletons, with approximately 8% in the top ten. Sample: peripheral blood, taken on day 0 of AZD1222 vaccination. These receptors originate from an adult in good health. CDR3s include the opening cysteine and the closing phenylalanine or tryptophan. D genes are given only for firm matches. The size field is filled for only some rows; it gives once, few, many or a size class.

j_gene: TRBJ2-2
v_gene: TRBV5-1
d_gene: NA
abundance: NA
CDR3aa: CASSLQGPITGELFF
CDR3nt: TGCGCCAGCAGCTTGCAGGGGCCCATCACCGGGGAGCTGTTTTTT

j_gene: TRBJ2-7
v_gene: TRBV5-1
d_gene: NA
abundance: NA
CDR3aa: CASSLRLSYEQYF
CDR3nt: TGCGCCAGCAGCTTAAGGCTCTCCTACGAGCAGTACTTC

j_gene: TRBJ2-7
v_gene: TRBV11-3
d_gene: NA
abundance: NA
CDR3aa: CASSLAGSYEQYF
CDR3nt: TGTGCCAGCAGCTTGGCAGGTTCCTACGAGCAGTACTTC

j_gene: TRBJ1-5
v_gene: TRBV27
d_gene: TRBD1
abundance: NA
CDR3aa: CASSLYWTGGNSNQPQHF
CDR3nt: TGTGCCAGCAGTTTATATTGGACAGGGGGGAATAGCAATCAGCCCCAGCATTTT

j_gene: TRBJ2-5
v_gene: TRBV10-2
d_gene: NA
abundance: NA
CDR3aa: CASTRGFAETQYF
CDR3nt: TGCGCCAGCACACGAGGGTTTGCGGAGACCCAGTACTTC

j_gene: TRBJ1-5
v_gene: TRBV19
d_gene: NA
abundance: NA
CDR3aa: CASSQQGQPQHF
CDR3nt: TGTGCCAGTAGTCAACAGGGTCAGCCCCAGCATTTT

j_gene: TRBJ1-1
v_gene: TRBV5-4
d_gene: NA
abundance: few
CDR3aa: CASSLDRVVYAEAFF
CDR3nt: TGTGCCAGCAGCTTGGACAGGGTTGTGTACGCTGAAGCTTTCTTT

j_gene: TRBJ2-4
v_gene: TRBV7-2
d_gene: NA
abundance: NA
CDR3aa: CASSLDRDGNIQYF
CDR3nt: TGTGCCAGCAGCTTAGACAGGGACGGGAACATTCAGTACTTC

j_gene: TRBJ1-2
v_gene: TRBV29-1
d_gene: NA
abundance: once
CDR3aa: CSVNEGGYTF
CDR3nt: TGCAGCGTTAACGAAGGTGGCTACACCTTC

j_gene: TRBJ2-1
v_gene: TRBV19
d_gene: TRBD2
abundance: NA
CDR3aa: CASRTEAGGLHNEQFF
CDR3nt: TGTGCCAGTAGAACTGAAGCGGGAGGGCTCCACAATGAGCAGTTCTTC

j_gene: TRBJ2-7
v_gene: TRBV7-8
d_gene: TRBD2
abundance: NA
CDR3aa: CASREPGLAGYEQYF
CDR3nt: TGTGCCAGCAGGGAACCGGGACTAGCGGGCTACGAGCAGTACTTC

j_gene: TRBJ2-7
v_gene: TRBV19
d_gene: NA
abundance: NA
CDR3aa: CASSPSSYLFEQYF
CDR3nt: TGTGCCAGTAGTCCCTCTAGCTACCTCTTCGAGCAGTACTTC

j_gene: TRBJ1-2
v_gene: TRBV24-1
d_gene: NA
abundance: NA
CDR3aa: CATSDTRF
CDR3nt: TGTGCCACCAGTGATACCCGTTTC

j_gene: TRBJ2-5
v_gene: TRBV11-2
d_gene: NA
abundance: NA
CDR3aa: CASSLVGSLGETQYF
CDR3nt: TGTGCCAGCAGCTTAGTGGGCTCATTGGGGGAGACCCAGTACTTC

j_gene: TRBJ1-1
v_gene: TRBV5-4
d_gene: NA
abundance: NA
CDR3aa: CASSPEIGDTEAFF
CDR3nt: TGTGCCAGCAGCCCCGAGATAGGGGACACTGAAGCTTTCTTT

j_gene: TRBJ1-2
v_gene: TRBV29-1
d_gene: NA
abundance: NA
CDR3aa: CSVVRANYGYTF
CDR3nt: TGCAGCGTTGTCAGGGCTAACTATGGCTACACCTTC

j_gene: TRBJ2-3
v_gene: TRBV6-5
d_gene: TRBD1
abundance: once
CDR3aa: CASSGQGTDTQYF
CDR3nt: TGTGCCAGCAGCGGACAGGGGACAGATACGCAGTATTTT

j_gene: TRBJ1-1
v_gene: TRBV6-5
d_gene: NA
abundance: NA
CDR3aa: CASSYNHRNTEAFF
CDR3nt: TGTGCCAGCAGTTACAACCATAGGAACACTGAAGCTTTCTTT

j_gene: TRBJ1-5
v_gene: TRBV6-5
d_gene: NA
abundance: NA
CDR3aa: CASSSLSNQPQHF
CDR3nt: TGTGCCAGCAGTTCACTTAGCAATCAGCCCCAGCATTTT

j_gene: TRBJ2-1
v_gene: TRBV10-1
d_gene: TRBD2
abundance: NA
CDR3aa: CASQSGGGNEQFF
CDR3nt: TGCGCCAGCCAGAGCGGGGGGGGTAATGAGCAGTTCTTC

j_gene: TRBJ1-2
v_gene: TRBV19
d_gene: NA
abundance: NA
CDR3aa: CASSTGYYYGYTF
CDR3nt: TGTGCCAGTAGTACAGGGTATTACTATGGCTACACCTTC

j_gene: TRBJ2-7
v_gene: TRBV10-2
d_gene: NA
abundance: NA
CDR3aa: CASRLDHLGEQYF
CDR3nt: TGCGCCAGCAGACTAGATCACCTAGGCGAGCAGTACTTC

j_gene: TRBJ1-1
v_gene: TRBV24-1
d_gene: TRBD1
abundance: NA
CDR3aa: CATSDRGQGLTEAFF
CDR3nt: TGTGCCACCAGCGACCGAGGACAGGGGCTCACTGAAGCTTTCTTT

j_gene: TRBJ2-3
v_gene: TRBV6-2/TRBV6-3
d_gene: TRBD2
abundance: NA
CDR3aa: CASSSLLAGDDTQYF
CDR3nt: TGTGCCAGCAGTTCCCTACTAGCGGGAGATGATACGCAGTATTTT

j_gene: TRBJ1-4
v_gene: TRBV18
d_gene: NA
abundance: NA
CDR3aa: CASSPPSLADEKLFF
CDR3nt: TGTGCCAGCTCACCCCCCTCCCTTGCGGATGAAAAACTGTTTTTT

j_gene: TRBJ2-5
v_gene: TRBV6-5
d_gene: TRBD1
abundance: NA
CDR3aa: CASRKDRGGQETQYF
CDR3nt: TGTGCCAGCAGGAAGGACAGGGGCGGCCAAGAGACCCAGTACTTC

j_gene: TRBJ2-2
v_gene: TRBV18
d_gene: NA
abundance: NA
CDR3aa: CASSPQDDSTGELFF
CDR3nt: TGTGCCAGCTCACCACAGGATGATAGCACCGGGGAGCTGTTTTTT

j_gene: TRBJ1-5
v_gene: TRBV2
d_gene: NA
abundance: NA
CDR3aa: CASSEAWGTNQPQHF
CDR3nt: TGTGCCAGCAGTGAAGCGTGGGGCACCAATCAGCCCCAGCATTTT

j_gene: TRBJ2-3
v_gene: TRBV5-1
d_gene: TRBD1
abundance: NA
CDR3aa: CASVFGQGASDTQYF
CDR3nt: TGCGCCAGCGTCTTTGGCCAGGGGGCATCTGATACGCAGTATTTT

j_gene: TRBJ2-3
v_gene: TRBV11-2
d_gene: NA
abundance: NA
CDR3aa: CASSLDLGTDTQYF
CDR3nt: TGTGCCAGCAGCTTAGACTTAGGTACAGATACGCAGTATTTT

j_gene: TRBJ2-2
v_gene: TRBV19
d_gene: NA
abundance: NA
CDR3aa: CAGQRGYGTGELFF
CDR3nt: TGTGCCGGGCAGCGTGGGTATGGCACCGGGGAGCTGTTTTTT

j_gene: TRBJ1-4
v_gene: TRBV30
d_gene: NA
abundance: NA
CDR3aa: CAWSVEEKLFF
CDR3nt: TGTGCCTGGAGTGTTGAGGAAAAACTGTTTTTT

j_gene: TRBJ1-1
v_gene: TRBV19
d_gene: NA
abundance: NA
CDR3aa: CASSGQPLGKTEAFF
CDR3nt: TGTGCCAGTAGTGGACAGCCTCTTGGGAAGACTGAAGCTTTCTTT

j_gene: TRBJ2-2
v_gene: TRBV6-6
d_gene: NA
abundance: NA
CDR3aa: CASKASWSGELFF
CDR3nt: TGTGCCAGCAAGGCCAGTTGGAGCGGGGAGCTGTTTTTT

j_gene: TRBJ2-7
v_gene: TRBV5-8
d_gene: NA
abundance: NA
CDR3aa: CATPYYEQYF
CDR3nt: TGTGCCACTCCTTACTACGAGCAGTACTTC

j_gene: TRBJ2-1
v_gene: TRBV12-3/TRBV12-4
d_gene: NA
abundance: few
CDR3aa: CASTQGRYNEQFF
CDR3nt: TGTGCCAGCACCCAGGGGCGATACAATGAGCAGTTCTTC

j_gene: TRBJ1-1
v_gene: TRBV6-1
d_gene: NA
abundance: once
CDR3aa: CASSSAGTREAFF
CDR3nt: TGTGCCAGCAGTTCGGCCGGGACAAGAGAAGCTTTCTTT